These 21 T cell receptor beta chains share one sample of origin, sequenced in a study of T-cell reconstitution after alpha-beta-depleted transplantation in children. As it was prepared, the TCRbeta library received unique molecular identifiers. In TCRdb, the PCR reads were re-called with MiXCR into one record per CDR3 protein. The table shows over 300,000 distinct CDR3 sequences, with 10% to 13% occurring only once. The sequences come from PBMCs from the stem cell graft donor, collected from the stem cell graft. All receptors come from a human donor who donated a stem cell graft to a child with acute lymphoblastic leukemia.

The rearrangement links TRBV5-5 to TRBJ2-3, with D unresolved. Trimming took 2 bases from V and 2 from J, leaving 6 bases between them. The germline V gene encodes CDR1 SGHKS and CDR2 YYEKEE (reference sequence). The CDR3 is made up of 13 amino acids. Here the CDR3 DNA reads TGTGCCAGCAGCTTAACTATCACAGATACGCAGTATTTT. Encoded protein: CASSLTITDTQYF. Looking up the rest from reference TRBV5-5 and TRBJ2-3 gives the full variable domain: DAGVTQSPTHLIKTRGQQVTLRCSPISGHKSVSWYQQVLGQGPQFIFQYYEKEERGRGNFPDRFSARQFPNYSSELNVNALLLGDSALYLCASSLTITDTQYFGPGTRLTVL.

This clonotype was seen a handful of times. The V gene is TRBV4-3, the J gene TRBJ1-6; 8 bases agree with TRBD1. The V gene's germline CDR1 is LGHNA and CDR2 YSLEER. This CDR3 is 19 amino acids long. The V gene end was trimmed by 1 base and the J gene end by 7 bases; junction bases not matched to a gene: 15. This CDR3 reads CASSQGVGQVSLWNSPLHF. CDR3 DNA sequence: TGCGCCAGCAGCCAAGGGGTGGGACAGGTATCCCTCTGGAATTCACCCCTCCACTTT.

V is TRBV12-3 or TRBV12-4 and J is TRBJ2-5; no firm D call. The CDR3 length is 13 residues. The ends were cut back, 6 bases at V and 5 bases at J, with 13 bases in the middle. CDR3 bases: TGTGCCAGCAGCCCCGCGAACGGGGAGACCCAGTACTTC. The encoded protein is CASSPANGETQYF.

This chain joins TRBV4-2 and TRBJ2-7, with 8 bases matching TRBD2. This CDR3 spans 17 amino acids. The V gene's germline CDR1 is LGHNA and CDR2 YNFKEQ. V gave up 4 bases and J gave up 4 bases; unmatched junction bases: 15. CDR3 in DNA: TGTGCCAGCAGCCCTGCCCTGTCCGGGAGGGCCCAGTACGAGCAGTACTTC. Residues: CASSPALSGRAQYEQYF.

This sequence joins TRBV7-9 and TRBJ1-1, with 10 bases lining up with TRBD1. CDR3 length: 14 residues. J gave up 10 bases and V 1 base, and 6 bases lay outside the gene matches. CDR1 is SEHNR and CDR2 is FQNEAQ in the germline V gene (reference sequence). CDR3 DNA sequence: TGTGCCAGCAGCTTAGATTTCGGGACAGGGGCAGCTTTCTTT. Translating it yields CASSLDFGTGAAFF.

This clonotype was observed at least ten times. The rearrangement joins TRBV6-2 or TRBV6-3 to TRBJ2-7, with 10 bases lining up with TRBD2. The CDR3 is 17 amino acids. Unmatched junction bases numbered 10, after V lost 2 bases and J lost 3 bases. From germline, CDR1 is MNHEY and CDR2 SVGEGT. The CDR3, as DNA: TGTGCCAGCAGTTACCCTTCTAGCGGGAGAATGAACTACGAGCAGTACTTC. Translation gives CASSYPSSGRMNYEQYF.

At least ten counts were recorded for this clonotype. The chain joins TRBV28 to TRBJ1-4; D unclear. The germline gives CDR1 MDHEN, CDR2 SYDVKM. The CDR3 totals 13 residues. The V gene lost 8 bases and the J gene lost 11 bases, with 18 bases spanning the gap. The CDR3 DNA is TGTGCCAGCGCAATTCGGGGAGGGAACAAACTGTTTTTT. Encoded protein: CASAIRGGNKLFF.

The chain links TRBV7-3 to TRBJ2-1; TRBD2 might be the D (5 bases). The CDR3 contains 15 residues. V gave up 1 base and J gave up 4 bases, with 11 bases separating them. CDR1 is SGHTA, CDR2 FQGTGA, per germline. Here the CDR3 DNA reads TGTGCCAGCAGCTTAATGACGCGGGCTTACAATGAGCAGTTCTTC. Protein: CASSLMTRAYNEQFF.

This clonotype was found a few times. CDR3 sequence reads: CASSMGQQPQHF. The CDR3 DNA is TGTGCCAGCAGCATGGGACAACAGCCCCAGCATTTT. This chain links TRBV11-2 with TRBJ1-5; possibly TRBD1 for D (6 bases). V was pared by 5 bases and J by 7 bases, with 9 bases between. Per germline, CDR1 SGHAT and CDR2 FQNNGV. This CDR3 contains 12 residues.

The CDR3 DNA is TGTGCCAGCAGTTTAGGGGGGACTAGCGGGCTCAACAATGAGCAGTTCTTC. Translated, it gives CASSLGGTSGLNNEQFF. The rearrangement links TRBV6-5 to TRBJ2-1; 12 nucleotides line up with TRBD2. The CDR3 sequence is 17 residues long. CDR1 and CDR2 from the germline V gene are MNHEY and SVGAGI. V shed 4 bases, J shed 5 bases, and the junction held 9 bases outside the gene matches.

The chain employs TRBV3-1 and TRBJ2-7; D unresolved. In germline, CDR1 is LGHDT, CDR2 YNNKEL (reference sequence). The CDR3 totals 13 residues. Trimming pared 0 bases from V and 5 bases from J, leaving 8 bases between. Written as DNA, the CDR3 is TGTGCCAGCAGCCAAGATAGGGTAAACGAGCAGTACTTC. The encoded protein is CASSQDRVNEQYF.

The J gene is TRBJ2-7, the V gene TRBV20-1, with 7 positions matching TRBD2. The germline gives CDR1 DFQATT, CDR2 SNEGSKA (reference sequence). CDR3 length: 13 amino acids. J gave up 6 bases and V 0 bases, and 5 bases lay outside the gene matches. CDR3 DNA sequence: TGCAGTGCTAGAGATCGACTAGCAGGCGAGCAGTACTTC. It translates to CSARDRLAGEQYF.

This chain connects TRBV27 to TRBJ1-2; perhaps TRBD1 as D (6 bases). Germline V CDR1 and CDR2: MNHEY, SMNVEV (reference sequence). CDR3 size: 14 residues. The germline V and J ends were trimmed by 2 bases and 8 bases, with 15 bases remaining between them. The CDR3 region is CASSLMAGVEGYTF. As DNA, the CDR3 is TGTGCCAGCAGTTTAATGGCAGGGGTAGAGGGCTACACCTTC.

This clonotype was observed a few times. CDR3 DNA sequence: TGTGCCAGCAGCTTAATGACAGGGGGCGCGGGCACTGAAGCTTTCTTT. Its protein is CASSLMTGGAGTEAFF. The gene calls are TRBV7-3 and TRBJ1-1, with 10 bases that match TRBD1. V lost 1 base to trimming and J lost 4 bases; unmatched junction nucleotides: 6. The germline gives CDR1 SGHTA, CDR2 FQGTGA. The CDR3 consists of 16 residues.

In its sample, this clonotype was seen many times. The V and J genes are TRBV7-2 and TRBJ1-2, with D unresolved. The V and J ends lost 1 base and 5 bases respectively, with 5 bases between them. Germline CDR1 is SGHTA and CDR2 is FQGNSA. The CDR3 contains 12 residues. The CDR3 loop reads CASSLDGYGYTF. The CDR3, as DNA: TGTGCCAGCAGCTTAGACGGATATGGCTACACCTTC.

This clonotype turned up a few times. This chain links TRBV20-1 with TRBJ1-4; TRBD1 might be the D (6 bases). In germline, CDR1 is DFQATT, CDR2 SNEGSKA (reference sequence). V was cut by 6 bases and J by 3 bases, with 14 bases left in between. CDR3 length: 14 residues. The CDR3 region has the DNA TGCAGTGCCACCGGAGGGGGGGCTAATGAAAAACTGTTTTTT. Translating it yields CSATGGGANEKLFF.

At least ten counts were recorded for this clonotype. The chain joins TRBV20-1 to TRBJ2-3; D possibly uses TRBD1 or TRBD2 (5 bases each). CDR3 length equals 15 residues. Looked up from germline, CDR1 is DFQATT and CDR2 is SNEGSKA (reference sequence). V was pared by 3 bases and J by 0 bases, with 13 bases between. In nucleotides, the CDR3 is TGCAGTGCTAGGGGGGATCCCGTCAGCACAGATACGCAGTATTTT. This codes for CSARGDPVSTDTQYF.

This clonotype was seen at least ten times. The chain links TRBV12-3 or TRBV12-4 to TRBJ1-2; the match to TRBD1 covers 10 bases. The junction had 6 bases not matched to a gene; V was cut back by 4 bases and J by 7 bases. This CDR3 is built from 14 residues. Here the CDR3 reads CASSYGTGVSGYTF. Here the CDR3 DNA reads TGTGCCAGCAGTTACGGGACAGGGGTGTCTGGCTACACCTTC.

The V and J genes are TRBV12-3 or TRBV12-4 and TRBJ2-7; 11 nucleotides align to TRBD1. V lost 6 bases, J lost 3 bases, and 7 bases stayed unmatched. CDR3 size: 15 residues. CDR3 DNA: TGTGCCAGCAGGGCTGGGACAGGGGGGTTCTACGAGCAGTACTTC. Its translation: CASRAGTGGFYEQYF.

This clonotype has a handful of counts. J is TRBJ2-2 and V is TRBV29-1, with D maybe TRBD1 (5 bases). The CDR3 totals 12 residues. With 7 bases removed from V and 6 bases from J, the gap between germline ends came to 12 bases. Germline V gene lookup returns CDR1 SQVTM and CDR2 ANQGSEA. The CDR3 loop is CSARVHAGELFF. The CDR3 DNA sequence: TGCAGCGCCAGGGTCCACGCCGGGGAGCTGTTTTTT.

The table lists this clonotype with a few counts. V gene TRBV20-1 combines with J gene TRBJ2-1, with 9 bases aligning to TRBD2. This CDR3 spans 15 amino acids. Looked up from germline, CDR1 is DFQATT and CDR2 is SNEGSKA (reference sequence). The junction had 16 bases not matched to a gene; V was cut back by 7 bases and J by 9 bases. The CDR3 DNA reads TGCAGTGTTACGAATAGCGGGAGAAGGTCGGGTGAGCAGTTCTTC. Translating gives CSVTNSGRRSGEQFF.